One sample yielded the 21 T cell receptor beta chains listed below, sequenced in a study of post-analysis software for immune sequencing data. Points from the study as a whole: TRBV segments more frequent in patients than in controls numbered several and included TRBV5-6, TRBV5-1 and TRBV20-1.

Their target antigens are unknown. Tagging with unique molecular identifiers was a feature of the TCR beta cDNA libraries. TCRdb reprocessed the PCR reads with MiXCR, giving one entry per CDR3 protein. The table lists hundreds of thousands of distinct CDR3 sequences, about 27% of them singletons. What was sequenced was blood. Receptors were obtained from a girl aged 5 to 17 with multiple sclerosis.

CDR3 nucleotide sequence: TGTGCCAGCAGCATCGCCGACATAAGCGATACGCAGTATTTT. This gives the protein CASSIADISDTQYF. The rearrangement uses TRBV7-9 and TRBJ2-3; D is ambiguous. Trimming pared 5 bases from V and 6 bases from J, leaving 15 bases between. Germline V lookup: CDR1 SEHNR, CDR2 FQNEAQ (reference sequence). This CDR3 is 14 amino acids long.

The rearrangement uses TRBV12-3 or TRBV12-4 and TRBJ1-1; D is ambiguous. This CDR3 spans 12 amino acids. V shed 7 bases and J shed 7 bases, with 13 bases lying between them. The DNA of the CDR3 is TGTGCCAGCAACCCGAGGGCCATTGAAGCTTTCTTT. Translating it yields CASNPRAIEAFF.

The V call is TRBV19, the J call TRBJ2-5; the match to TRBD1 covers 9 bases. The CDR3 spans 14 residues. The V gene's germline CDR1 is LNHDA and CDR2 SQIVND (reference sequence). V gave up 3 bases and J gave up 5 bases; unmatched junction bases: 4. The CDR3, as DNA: TGTGCCAGTAGTATTACAGGGGGCGCGGAGACCCAGTACTTC. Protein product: CASSITGGAETQYF.

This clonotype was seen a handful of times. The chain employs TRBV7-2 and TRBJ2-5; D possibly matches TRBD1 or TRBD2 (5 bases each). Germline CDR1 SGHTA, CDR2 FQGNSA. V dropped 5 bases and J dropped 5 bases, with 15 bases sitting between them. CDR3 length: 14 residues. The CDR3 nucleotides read TGTGCCAGCAGCCTAGACCCCGGGGCGGAGACCCAGTACTTC. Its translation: CASSLDPGAETQYF.

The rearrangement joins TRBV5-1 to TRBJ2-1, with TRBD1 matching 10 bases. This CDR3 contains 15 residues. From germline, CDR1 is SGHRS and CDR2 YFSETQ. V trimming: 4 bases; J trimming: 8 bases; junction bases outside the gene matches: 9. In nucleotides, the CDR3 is TGCGCCAGCAGCCCCCGGACAGGGGGACGGGATGAGCAGTTCTTC. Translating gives CASSPRTGGRDEQFF.

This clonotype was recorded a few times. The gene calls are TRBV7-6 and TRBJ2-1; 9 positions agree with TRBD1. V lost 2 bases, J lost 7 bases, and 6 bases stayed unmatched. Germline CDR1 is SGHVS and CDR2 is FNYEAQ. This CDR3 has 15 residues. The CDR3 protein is CASSLRADRGNEQFF. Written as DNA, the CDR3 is TGTGCCAGCAGCTTACGGGCGGACAGGGGAAATGAGCAGTTCTTC.

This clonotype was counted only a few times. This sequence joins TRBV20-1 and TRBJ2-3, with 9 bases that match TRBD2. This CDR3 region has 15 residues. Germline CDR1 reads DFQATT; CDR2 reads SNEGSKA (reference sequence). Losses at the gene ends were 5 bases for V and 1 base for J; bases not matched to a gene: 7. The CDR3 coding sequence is TGCAGTGCTGCGGGGGGGGAAGGGGGCACAGATACGCAGTATTTT. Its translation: CSAAGGEGGTDTQYF.

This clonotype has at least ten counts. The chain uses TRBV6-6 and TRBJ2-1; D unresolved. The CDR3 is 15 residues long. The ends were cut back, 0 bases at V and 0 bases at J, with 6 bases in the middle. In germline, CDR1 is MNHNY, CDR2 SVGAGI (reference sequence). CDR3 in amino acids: CASSYSQSSYNEQFF. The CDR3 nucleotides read TGTGCCAGCAGTTACTCCCAGAGCTCCTACAATGAGCAGTTCTTC.

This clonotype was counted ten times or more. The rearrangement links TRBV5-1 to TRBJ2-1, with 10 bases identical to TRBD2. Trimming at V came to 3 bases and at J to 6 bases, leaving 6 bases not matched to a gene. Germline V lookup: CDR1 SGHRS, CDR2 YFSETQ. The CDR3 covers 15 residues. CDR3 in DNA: TGCGCCAGCAGCTCTAGCGGGAGTAGGAGCAATGAGCAGTTCTTC. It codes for CASSSSGSRSNEQFF.

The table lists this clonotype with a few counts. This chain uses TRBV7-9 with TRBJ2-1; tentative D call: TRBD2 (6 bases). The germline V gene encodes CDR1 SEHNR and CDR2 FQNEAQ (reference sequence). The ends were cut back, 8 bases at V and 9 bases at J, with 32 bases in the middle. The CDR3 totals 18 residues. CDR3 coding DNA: TGTGCCAGCGGAAAGCCTCGGGGAAAAAGCCCCTTACTAGCTGAGCAGTTCTTC. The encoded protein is CASGKPRGKSPLLAEQFF. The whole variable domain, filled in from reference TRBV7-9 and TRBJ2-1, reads DTGVSQNPRHKITKRGQNVTFRCDPISEHNRLYWYRQTLGQGPEFLTYFQNEAQLEKSRLLSDRFSAERPKGSFSTLEIQRTEQGDSAMYLCASGKPRGKSPLLAEQFFGPGTRLTVL.

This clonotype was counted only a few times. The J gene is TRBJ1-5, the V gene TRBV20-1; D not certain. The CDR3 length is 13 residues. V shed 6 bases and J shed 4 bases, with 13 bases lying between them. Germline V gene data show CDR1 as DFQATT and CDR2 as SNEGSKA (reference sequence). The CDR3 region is CSAARRGNQPQHF. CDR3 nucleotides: TGCAGTGCCGCCCGGCGGGGAAATCAGCCCCAGCATTTT.

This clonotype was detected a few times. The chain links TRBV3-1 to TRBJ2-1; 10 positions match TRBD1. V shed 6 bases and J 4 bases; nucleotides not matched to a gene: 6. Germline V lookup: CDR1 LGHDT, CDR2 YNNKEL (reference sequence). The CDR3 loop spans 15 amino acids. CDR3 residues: CASRTGTGAYNEQFF. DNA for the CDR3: TGTGCCAGCAGGACCGGGACAGGGGCGTACAATGAGCAGTTCTTC.

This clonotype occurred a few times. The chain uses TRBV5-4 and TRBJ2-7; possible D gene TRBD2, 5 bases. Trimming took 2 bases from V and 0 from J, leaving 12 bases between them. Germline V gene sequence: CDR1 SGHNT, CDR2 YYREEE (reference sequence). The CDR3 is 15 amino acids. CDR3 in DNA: TGTGCCAGCAGCTTCATTGAGGGATCCTCCTACGAGCAGTACTTC. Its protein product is CASSFIEGSSYEQYF.

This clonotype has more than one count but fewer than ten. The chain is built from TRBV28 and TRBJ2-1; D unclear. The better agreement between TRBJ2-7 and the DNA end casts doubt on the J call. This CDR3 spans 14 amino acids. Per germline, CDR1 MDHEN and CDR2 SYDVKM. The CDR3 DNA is TGTGCCAGCAGTCCCGACGGCACCTACAATGAGCAGTACTTC. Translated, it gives CASSPDGTYNEQYF.

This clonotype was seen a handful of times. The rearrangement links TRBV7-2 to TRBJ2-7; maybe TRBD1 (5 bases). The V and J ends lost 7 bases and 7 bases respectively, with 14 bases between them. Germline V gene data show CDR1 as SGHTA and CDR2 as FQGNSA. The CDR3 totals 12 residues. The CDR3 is CASNLQGAEQYF. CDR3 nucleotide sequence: TGTGCCAGCAACCTCCAAGGGGCGGAGCAGTACTTC. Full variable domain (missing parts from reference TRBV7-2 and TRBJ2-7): GAGVSQSPSNKVTEKGKDVELRCDPISGHTALYWYRQSLGQGLEFLIYFQGNSAPDKSGLPSDRFSAERTGGSVSTLTIQRTQQEDSAVYLCASNLQGAEQYFGPGTRLTVT.

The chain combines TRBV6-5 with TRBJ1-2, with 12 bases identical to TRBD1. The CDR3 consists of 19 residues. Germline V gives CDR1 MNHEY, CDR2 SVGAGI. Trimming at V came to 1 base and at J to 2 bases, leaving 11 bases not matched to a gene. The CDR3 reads CASSYLGQGASLINYGYTF. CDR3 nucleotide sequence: TGTGCCAGCAGTTACTTGGGACAGGGGGCCAGTCTGATAAACTATGGCTACACCTTC.

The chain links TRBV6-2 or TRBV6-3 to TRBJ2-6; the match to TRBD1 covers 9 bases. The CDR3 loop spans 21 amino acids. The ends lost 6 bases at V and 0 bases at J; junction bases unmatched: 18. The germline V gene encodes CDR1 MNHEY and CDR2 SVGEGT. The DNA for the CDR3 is TGTGCCAGCAGGCCGTTCGGGACAGGGTCCATCAGCAGCTCTGGGGCCAACGTCCTGACTTTC. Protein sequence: CASRPFGTGSISSSGANVLTF.

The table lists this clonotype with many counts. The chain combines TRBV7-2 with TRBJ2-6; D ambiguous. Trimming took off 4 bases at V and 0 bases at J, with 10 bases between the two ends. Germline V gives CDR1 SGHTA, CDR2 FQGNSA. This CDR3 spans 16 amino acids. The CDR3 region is CASSSRPGSGANVLTF. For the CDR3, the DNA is TGTGCCAGCAGCTCCCGACCGGGCTCTGGGGCCAACGTCCTGACTTTC. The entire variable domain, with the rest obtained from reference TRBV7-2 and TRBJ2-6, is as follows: GAGVSQSPSNKVTEKGKDVELRCDPISGHTALYWYRQSLGQGLEFLIYFQGNSAPDKSGLPSDRFSAERTGGSVSTLTIQRTQQEDSAVYLCASSSRPGSGANVLTFGAGSRLTVL.

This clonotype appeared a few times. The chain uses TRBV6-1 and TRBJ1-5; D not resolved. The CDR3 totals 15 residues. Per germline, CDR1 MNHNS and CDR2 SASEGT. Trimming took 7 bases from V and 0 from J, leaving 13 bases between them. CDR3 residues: CASISGTLSNQPQHF. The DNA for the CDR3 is TGTGCCAGCATTAGTGGAACACTTAGCAATCAGCCCCAGCATTTT.

CDR3 sequence: CASSHRDLTEAFF. The CDR3 DNA is TGTGCCAGCAGCCACAGGGACCTCACTGAAGCTTTCTTT. The chain employs TRBV3-1 and TRBJ1-1; weak D call: TRBD1 (5 bases). Germline lookup yields CDR1 LGHDT and CDR2 YNNKEL (reference sequence). V was shortened by 3 bases and J by 4 bases, with 9 bases between the two germline ends. This CDR3 is built from 13 residues. The full variable domain, completed using reference TRBV3-1 and TRBJ1-1, is DTAVSQTPKYLVTQMGNDKSIKCEQNLGHDTMYWYKQDSKKFLKIMFSYNNKELIINETVPNRFSPKSPDKAHLNLHINSLELGDSAVYFCASSHRDLTEAFFGQGTRLTVV.

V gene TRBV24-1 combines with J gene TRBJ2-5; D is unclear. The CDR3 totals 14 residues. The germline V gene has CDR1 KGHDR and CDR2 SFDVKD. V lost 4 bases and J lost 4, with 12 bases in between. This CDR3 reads CATSDPQWAETQYF. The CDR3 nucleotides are TGTGCCACCAGTGACCCTCAGTGGGCAGAGACCCAGTACTTC.